This T cell receptor beta chain was identified in a study of T-cell reconstitution after alpha-beta-depleted transplantation in children. Preparing the TCRbeta library involved the use of unique molecular identifiers. TCRdb used MiXCR to reprocess the PCR reads, holding one entry per CDR3 protein. The sample lists roughly 100,000 distinct CDR3 sequences; 7% to 10% were seen once. Trimming stripped 7 bases from V and 2 bases from J, with 14 bases between. CDR1 is MNHEY, CDR2 SVGEGT, per germline. The CDR3 sequence is 14 residues long. This clonotype was counted ten times or more. The material was PBMCs from the stem cell graft donor, obtained from the stem cell graft. This TCR derives from a human donor who donated a stem cell graft to a child with congenital amegakaryocytic thrombocytopenia. This chain uses TRBV6-2 or TRBV6-3 with TRBJ2-5, with D perhaps assigned TRBD1 or TRBD2 (5 bases each). CDR3 in amino acids: CASNAGASQETQYF. CDR3 DNA: TGTGCCAGCAATGCCGGGGCTTCTCAAGAGACCCAGTACTTC.